Shown below are 27 T cell receptor beta chains from a single sample sequenced in a study of lymphopenia after photon versus proton radiotherapy. Produced via immunoSEQ multiplex PCR; TCRdb's table is partial and in-frame only. The data show approximately 3,100 clones, under 80% seen once. The specimen comprised peripheral blood, sampled from a patient treated with proton-based radiotherapy. The source is an elderly man with esophageal cancer.

This clone was counted only a few times. The chain employs TRBV7-9 and TRBJ2-3; 7 bases map to TRBD2. Germline V CDR1 and CDR2: SEHNR, FQNEAQ (reference sequence). This CDR3 spans 16 amino acids. The junction had 7 bases not matched to a gene; V was cut back by 2 bases and J by 2 bases. CDR3 coding DNA: TGTGCCAGCAGCTTACGGCCAGCGGGGTCCACAGATACGCAGTATTTT. Amino acids: CASSLRPAGSTDTQYF.

This clone rates as medium-sized (0.01 to 0.1%). The chain joins TRBV11-2 to TRBJ2-7; no definite D call. The V end lost 4 bases, the J end lost 2 bases, and 0 bases lay between the germline ends. CDR1 and CDR2 from the germline V gene are SGHAT and FQNNGV. This CDR3 comprises 10 residues. CDR3 in amino acids: CASSSYEQYF. The CDR3 DNA follows: TGTGCCAGCAGCTCCTACGAGCAGTACTTC. Looking up the rest from reference TRBV11-2 and TRBJ2-7 gives the full variable domain: EAGVAQSPRYKIIEKRQSVAFWCNPISGHATLYWYQQILGQGPKLLIQFQNNGVVDDSQLPKDRFSAERLKGVDSTLKIQPAKLEDSAVYLCASSSYEQYFGPGTRLTVT.

The chain employs TRBV9 and TRBJ2-1; D may match TRBD1 or TRBD2 (5 bases each). The ends were cut back, 0 bases at V and 8 bases at J, with 15 bases in the middle. This CDR3 comprises 15 residues. CDR1 SGDLS and CDR2 YYNGEE come from the germline V gene. CDR3 region: CASSVVGYLGDEQFF. The CDR3 DNA follows: TGTGCCAGCAGCGTAGTCGGCTACTTGGGGGATGAGCAGTTCTTC.

This clone came up a few times. The J gene is TRBJ2-3, the V gene TRBV4-3; D is uncertain. The CDR3 has 15 residues. CDR1 LGHNA and CDR2 YSLEER come from the germline V gene. The V end lost 0 bases, the J end lost 5 bases, and 12 bases lay between the germline ends. DNA of the CDR3: TGCGCCAGCAGCCAAGAGGGCGCTACGTTAGATACGCAGTATTTT. Translated, it gives CASSQEGATLDTQYF.

This clone occurred a few times. V usage is TRBV5-1 and J usage is TRBJ2-1, with a possible D match to TRBD2 (5 bases). The ends were cut back, 0 bases at V and 8 bases at J, with 15 bases in the middle. The CDR3 is 15 residues long. Germline loops: CDR1 SGHRS, CDR2 YFSETQ. The CDR3 bases are TGCGCCAGCAGCTTGGAGGCGGGCCCCGGGGATGAGCAGTTCTTC. Its protein product is CASSLEAGPGDEQFF. The full variable domain, rest sourced from reference TRBV5-1 and TRBJ2-1, is KAGVTQTPRYLIKTRGQQVTLSCSPISGHRSVSWYQQTPGQGLQFLFEYFSETQRNKGNFPGRFSGRQFSNSRSEMNVSTLELGDSALYLCASSLEAGPGDEQFFGPGTRLTVL.

The J gene is TRBJ2-1, the V gene TRBV7-3; TRBD2 aligns across 15 bases. The CDR3 is made up of 16 amino acids. V dropped 4 bases and J dropped 6; count of bases not matched to a gene: 4. CDR1 is SGHTA and CDR2 is FQGTGA in the germline V gene. CDR3 bases: TGTGCCAGCAGCTCAGGACTAGCGGGAGGGTTCAATGAGCAGTTCTTC. Its translation is CASSSGLAGGFNEQFF.

The genes are TRBV7-2 and TRBJ2-1; TRBD2 matches 14 bases. The CDR3 is 16 residues long. Losses at the gene ends were 4 bases for V and 6 bases for J; bases not matched to a gene: 5. The germline CDR1 and CDR2 sequences are SGHTA and FQGNSA. This CDR3 reads CASSSRTSGGPNEQFF. The CDR3 DNA reads TGTGCCAGCAGCTCCCGGACTAGCGGGGGGCCCAATGAGCAGTTCTTC.

This clone was seen a single time. The rearrangement joins TRBV7-7 to TRBJ2-1; 8 nucleotides agree with TRBD1. The trim removed 5 bases at V and 6 bases at J, leaving 6 bases unmatched. Germline-derived CDR1 and CDR2 are SSHAT and FNYEAQ (reference sequence). The CDR3 covers 14 residues. CDR3 bases: TGTGCCAGCAGCCTCGGGACAGGTCTCAATGAGCAGTTCTTC. It is translated as CASSLGTGLNEQFF.

The chain combines TRBV27 with TRBJ1-2; 10 nucleotides agree with TRBD1. This CDR3 is built from 18 residues. Trimming removed 4 bases from V and 0 bases from J; junction bases left unmatched: 11. Per the germline V gene, CDR1 is MNHEY and CDR2 is SMNVEV (reference sequence). The CDR3 here is CASSSLWDRGLANYGYTF. The CDR3 bases are TGTGCCAGCAGTTCTTTGTGGGACAGGGGATTAGCTAACTATGGCTACACCTTC.

The chain carries TRBV7-2 and TRBJ2-5; D is ambiguous. Deletions cut 1 base from V and 4 bases from J, with 13 bases between. Looked up from germline, CDR1 is SGHTA and CDR2 is FQGNSA. The CDR3 extends over 15 amino acids. The CDR3 DNA reads as TGTGCCAGCAGCTTAGGGTCCCCTAACCGAGAGACCCAGTACTTC. Its protein product is CASSLGSPNRETQYF. Supplemented by reference TRBV7-2 and TRBJ2-5, the full variable domain reads GAGVSQSPSNKVTEKGKDVELRCDPISGHTALYWYRQSLGQGLEFLIYFQGNSAPDKSGLPSDRFSAERTGGSVSTLTIQRTQQEDSAVYLCASSLGSPNRETQYFGPGTRLLVL.

The chain employs TRBV5-1 and TRBJ2-5, with 11 bases identical to TRBD2. The CDR3 has 16 amino acids. Germline V gene data show CDR1 as SGHRS and CDR2 as YFSETQ. With V trimmed by 0 bases and J by 1 base, 2 bases remained unmatched. The CDR3 coding sequence is TGCGCCAGCAGCTTGGCCGGGACTAGCGGCCAAGAGACCCAGTACTTC. Its protein is CASSLAGTSGQETQYF. Together with reference TRBV5-1 and TRBJ2-5, the CDR3 gives the full variable domain: KAGVTQTPRYLIKTRGQQVTLSCSPISGHRSVSWYQQTPGQGLQFLFEYFSETQRNKGNFPGRFSGRQFSNSRSEMNVSTLELGDSALYLCASSLAGTSGQETQYFGPGTRLLVL.

This chain's CDR3 is CASSATLAGGNEQYF. The CDR3 DNA is TGTGCCAGCAGCGCAACCTTAGCGGGAGGTAACGAGCAGTACTTC. This chain uses TRBV9 with TRBJ2-7; TRBD2 aligns across 10 bases. Germline V gene sequence: CDR1 SGDLS, CDR2 YYNGEE. The CDR3 extends over 15 amino acids. Unmatched junction bases numbered 8, after V lost 3 bases and J lost 5 bases.

This chain uses TRBV2 with TRBJ1-2; 10 bases are shared with TRBD1. Germline loops: CDR1 SNHLY, CDR2 FYNNEI. The CDR3 contains 15 residues. V shed 5 bases and J 2 bases; nucleotides not matched to a gene: 5. The DNA for the CDR3 is TGTGCCAGCAGTCCGGACAGGGGGTTGAACTATGGCTACACCTTC. Amino acids: CASSPDRGLNYGYTF.

By sample fraction, this clone is medium-sized. The chain links TRBV15 to TRBJ2-7; a possible D gene is TRBD2 (6 bases). The V gene lost 0 bases and the J gene lost 3 bases, with 12 bases spanning the gap. The CDR3 is 15 residues long. Germline-derived CDR1 and CDR2 are LNHNV and YYDKDF (reference sequence). The CDR3: CATSRDRESVYEQYF. As DNA, the CDR3 is TGTGCCACCAGCAGAGATCGGGAGAGCGTCTACGAGCAGTACTTC.

This rearrangement joins TRBV9 to TRBJ1-1; 12 bases are a match to TRBD1. CDR1 SGDLS and CDR2 YYNGEE come from the germline V gene. Losses at the gene ends were 3 bases for V and 5 bases for J; bases not matched to a gene: 8. The CDR3 has 16 residues. The CDR3 spells CASSETRDRGRTEAFF. In DNA form, the CDR3 reads TGTGCCAGCAGCGAAACCCGGGACAGGGGGCGGACTGAAGCTTTCTTT.

This chain uses TRBV6-5 with TRBJ1-6, with D possibly TRBD1 on 5 matching bases. The germline V and J ends were trimmed by 5 bases and 11 bases, with 19 bases remaining between them. The CDR3 is made up of 15 amino acids. In germline, CDR1 is MNHEY, CDR2 SVGAGI. CDR3 sequence reads: CASSTNEGRATPLHF. The CDR3 nucleotides read TGTGCCAGCAGTACCAACGAGGGCAGGGCGACACCCCTCCACTTT.

V is TRBV5-1 and J is TRBJ2-2; D perhaps matches TRBD1 (6 bases). This CDR3 has 15 residues. Trimming took 1 base from V and 4 from J, leaving 11 bases between them. Germline V lookup: CDR1 SGHRS, CDR2 YFSETQ. CDR3 nucleotides: TGCGCCAGCAGCTTGAACAGGGTGGGCACCGGGGAGCTGTTTTTT. The encoded protein is CASSLNRVGTGELFF.

The genes are TRBV27 and TRBJ1-1, with TRBD1 identical over 11 bases. This CDR3 has 14 residues. The V segment lost 7 bases and the J segment 5 bases; nucleotides outside the gene matches: 6. The germline gives CDR1 MNHEY, CDR2 SMNVEV (reference sequence). CDR3 in DNA: TGTGCCAGCAACTTCAGGGACAGGGGGACTGAAGCTTTCTTT. Protein product: CASNFRDRGTEAFF.

The V and J genes are TRBV19 and TRBJ2-6, with TRBD1 as a possible D gene (6 bases). This CDR3 region has 18 residues. The ends were cut back, 5 bases at V and 0 bases at J, with 17 bases in the middle. Germline lookup yields CDR1 LNHDA and CDR2 SQIVND (reference sequence). The CDR3 DNA reads as TGTGCCAGTAGTTCACAGGGCAGCACTGTCTCTGGGGCCAACGTCCTGACTTTC. This sequence encodes CASSSQGSTVSGANVLTF. Filled out from reference TRBV19 and TRBJ2-6, the complete variable domain reads DGGITQSPKYLFRKEGQNVTLSCEQNLNHDAMYWYRQDPGQGLRLIYYSQIVNDFQKGDIAEGYSVSREKKESFPLTVTSAQKNPTAFYLCASSSQGSTVSGANVLTFGAGSRLTVL.

The CDR3 region is CASSQTLNQPQHF. As DNA, the CDR3 is TGTGCCAGCAGTCAGACATTAAATCAGCCCCAGCATTTT. The genes are TRBV27 and TRBJ1-5; D is unclear. This CDR3 has 13 amino acids. Trimming removed 5 bases from V and 4 bases from J, with 9 bases in between. CDR1 is MNHEY, CDR2 SMNVEV, per germline (reference sequence).

Regarding this clone: The sample has other DNA sequences that encode this CDR3 too. This sequence joins TRBV5-1 and TRBJ2-7; D unresolved. Germline V gives CDR1 SGHRS, CDR2 YFSETQ. The ends were cut back, 0 bases at V and 4 bases at J, with 2 bases in the middle. The CDR3 runs 11 residues. CDR3 sequence (DNA): TGCGCCAGCAGCTTGGGGTACGAGCAGTACTTC. It specifies CASSLGYEQYF.

V is TRBV7-8 and J is TRBJ2-5; D is perhaps TRBD1 (6 bases). In germline, CDR1 is SGHVS, CDR2 FQNEAQ. V shed 5 bases and J shed 2 bases, with 9 bases lying between them. The CDR3 is 13 residues long. CDR3 amino acids: CASSGTRQETQYF. The DNA of the CDR3 is TGTGCCAGCAGCGGGACAAGACAAGAGACCCAGTACTTC.

The chain uses TRBV5-1 and TRBJ2-3, with D hard to call. The CDR3 is made up of 11 amino acids. CDR1 and CDR2 from the germline V gene are SGHRS and YFSETQ. V lost 7 bases and J 5 bases, leaving 8 bases between the germline ends. CDR3 residues: CASQLLDTQYF. The CDR3 DNA sequence: TGCGCCAGCCAACTACTAGATACGCAGTATTTT.

This clone is deemed large (0.1 to 1%). The V gene is TRBV28, the J gene TRBJ1-5, with no clear D. CDR1 is MDHEN, CDR2 SYDVKM, per germline. The CDR3 is made up of 12 amino acids. V lost 8 bases to trimming and J lost 0 bases, with 5 bases between them. CDR3 DNA: TGTGCCAGCGACACTAGCAATCAGCCCCAGCATTTT. Translation gives CASDTSNQPQHF.

DNA for the CDR3: TGTGCCAGCAGTTTACGTGGCCTAGCGGGGACCTACAATGAGCAGTTCTTC. Its protein is CASSLRGLAGTYNEQFF. The rearrangement links TRBV27 to TRBJ2-1, with 9 bases that match TRBD2. From germline, CDR1 is MNHEY and CDR2 SMNVEV (reference sequence). This CDR3 is 17 amino acids long. V shed 2 bases and J 2 bases; nucleotides not matched to a gene: 7.

This clone is medium-sized within its sample. The chain employs TRBV7-2 and TRBJ1-1; D gene unclear. In germline, CDR1 is SGHTA, CDR2 FQGNSA. V was shortened by 1 base and J by 4 bases, with 10 bases between the two germline ends. This CDR3 is built from 14 residues. The CDR3 DNA reads as TGTGCCAGCAGCTTAGTTGAGCAAGGCACTGAAGCTTTCTTT. Translated: CASSLVEQGTEAFF.

This chain connects TRBV7-9 to TRBJ2-7, with TRBD2 identical over 7 bases. The CDR3 has 17 amino acids. The germline V gene encodes CDR1 SEHNR and CDR2 FQNEAQ (reference sequence). V lost 5 bases and J lost 0; bases outside the gene matches: 13. In DNA, the CDR3 is TGTGCCAGCAGCGGTGGGAGGGACTTGCCCTTCTCCTACGAGCAGTACTTC. It is translated as CASSGGRDLPFSYEQYF.